The table lists the clone carrying this T cell receptor beta chain with a count of one. Its antigen is unidentified. This entry comes from a study of shared clonotypes between healthy human individuals. The CDR3 consists of 14 residues. Looked up from germline, CDR1 is SGDLS and CDR2 is YYNGEE. Deletions cut 7 bases from V and 8 bases from J, with 18 bases between. General study results and limits: Sampling used blood alone; tissue repertoires probably differ.

Donors were healthy HIV-negative adults without recent acute infections or vaccinations. Researchers ran the assay at a deep level. Measured with immunoSEQ multiplex PCR; TCRdb has only the in-frame clones, and not every one. The top ten clones hold roughly 13% of a sample with about 480,000 clones, about four fifths of them seen once. The TCR was taken from a woman aged 40-49 years in good health. Some clones in this sample may be carry-over from other donors' samples. Specimen: PBMCs. The chain links TRBV9 to TRBJ2-2; either TRBD1 or TRBD2 may fit D (5 bases each). The CDR3 DNA follows: TGTGCCAGCTATCCGGGAACAGGCGGTGGGGAGCTGTTTTTT. This sequence encodes CASYPGTGGGELFF.